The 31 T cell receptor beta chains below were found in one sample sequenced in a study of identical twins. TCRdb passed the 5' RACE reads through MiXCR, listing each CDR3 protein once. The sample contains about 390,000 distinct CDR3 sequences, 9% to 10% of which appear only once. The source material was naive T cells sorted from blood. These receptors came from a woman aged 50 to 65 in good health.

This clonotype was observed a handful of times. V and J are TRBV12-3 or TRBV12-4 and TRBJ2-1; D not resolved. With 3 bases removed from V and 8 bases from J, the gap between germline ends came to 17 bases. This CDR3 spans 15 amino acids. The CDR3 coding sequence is TGTGCCAGCAGTTTTTGGGGTCTGGGGAAACATGAGCAGTTCTTC. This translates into CASSFWGLGKHEQFF.

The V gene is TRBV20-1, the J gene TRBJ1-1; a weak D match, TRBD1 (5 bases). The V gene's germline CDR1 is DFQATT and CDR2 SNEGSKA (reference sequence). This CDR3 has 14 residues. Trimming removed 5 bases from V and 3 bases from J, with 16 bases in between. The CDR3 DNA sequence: TGCAGTGCTGGGCAAGTCGGGGGTTACACTGAAGCTTTCTTT. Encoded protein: CSAGQVGGYTEAFF.

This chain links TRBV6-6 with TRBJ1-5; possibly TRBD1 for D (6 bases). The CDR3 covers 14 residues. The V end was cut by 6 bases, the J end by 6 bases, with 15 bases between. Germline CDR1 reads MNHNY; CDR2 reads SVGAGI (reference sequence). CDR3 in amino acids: CASSSGGSGQPQHF. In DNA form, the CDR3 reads TGTGCCAGCAGCTCGGGGGGCAGCGGTCAGCCCCAGCATTTT.

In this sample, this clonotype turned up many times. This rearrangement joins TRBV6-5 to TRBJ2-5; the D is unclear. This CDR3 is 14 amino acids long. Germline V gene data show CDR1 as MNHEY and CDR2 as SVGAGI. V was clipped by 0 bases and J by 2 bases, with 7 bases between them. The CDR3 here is CASSYSLVQETQYF. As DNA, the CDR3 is TGTGCCAGCAGTTACTCGCTGGTGCAAGAGACCCAGTACTTC.

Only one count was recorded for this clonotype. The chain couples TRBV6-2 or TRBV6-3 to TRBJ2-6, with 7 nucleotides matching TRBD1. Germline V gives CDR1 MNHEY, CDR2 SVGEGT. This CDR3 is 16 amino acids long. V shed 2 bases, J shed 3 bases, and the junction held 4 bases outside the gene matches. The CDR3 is CASSYVRGLGANVLTF. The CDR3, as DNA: TGTGCCAGCAGTTACGTTAGGGGGCTTGGGGCCAACGTCCTGACTTTC.

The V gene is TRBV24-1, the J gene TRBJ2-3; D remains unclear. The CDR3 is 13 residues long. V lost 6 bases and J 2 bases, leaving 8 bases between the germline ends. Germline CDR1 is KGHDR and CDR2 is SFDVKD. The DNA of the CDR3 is TGTGCCACCAGTCCAACGGTCACAGATACGCAGTATTTT. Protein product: CATSPTVTDTQYF.

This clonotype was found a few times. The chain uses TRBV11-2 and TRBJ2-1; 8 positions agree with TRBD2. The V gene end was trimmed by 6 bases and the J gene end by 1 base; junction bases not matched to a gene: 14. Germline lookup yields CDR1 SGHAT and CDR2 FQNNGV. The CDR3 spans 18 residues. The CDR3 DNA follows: TGTGCCAGCAGGGGACTAGGGGGAGATATAGTGTCCTACAATGAGCAGTTCTTC. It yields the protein CASRGLGGDIVSYNEQFF.

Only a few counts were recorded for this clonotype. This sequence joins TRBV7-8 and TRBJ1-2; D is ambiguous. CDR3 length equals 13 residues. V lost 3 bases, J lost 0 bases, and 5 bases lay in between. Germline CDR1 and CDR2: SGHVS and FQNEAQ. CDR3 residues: CASSFSANYGYTF. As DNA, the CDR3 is TGTGCCAGCAGCTTCAGCGCTAACTATGGCTACACCTTC. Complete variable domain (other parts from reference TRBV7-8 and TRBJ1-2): GAGVSQSPRYKVAKRGQDVALRCDPISGHVSLFWYQQALGQGPEFLTYFQNEAQLDKSGLPSDRFFAERPEGSVSTLKIQRTQQEDSAVYLCASSFSANYGYTFGSGTRLTVV.

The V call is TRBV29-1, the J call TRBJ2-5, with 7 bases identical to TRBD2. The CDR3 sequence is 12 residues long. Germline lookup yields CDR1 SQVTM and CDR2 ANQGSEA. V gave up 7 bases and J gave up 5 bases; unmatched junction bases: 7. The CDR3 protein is CSERDGRETQYF. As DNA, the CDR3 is TGCAGCGAACGGGACGGGAGGGAGACCCAGTACTTC.

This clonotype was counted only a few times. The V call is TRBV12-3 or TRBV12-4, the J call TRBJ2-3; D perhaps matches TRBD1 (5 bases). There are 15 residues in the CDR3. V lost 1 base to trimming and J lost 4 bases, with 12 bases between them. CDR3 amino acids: CASSLVPLGADTQYF. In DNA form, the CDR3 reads TGTGCCAGCAGTTTAGTTCCTTTAGGGGCAGATACGCAGTATTTT.

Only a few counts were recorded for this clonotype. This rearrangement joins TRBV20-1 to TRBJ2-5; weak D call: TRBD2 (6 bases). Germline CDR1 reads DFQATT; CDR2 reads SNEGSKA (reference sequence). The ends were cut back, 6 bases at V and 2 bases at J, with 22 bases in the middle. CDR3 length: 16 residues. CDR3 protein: CSAPPRDLGLQETQYF. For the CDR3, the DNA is TGCAGTGCGCCCCCCCGCGACTTGGGACTGCAAGAGACCCAGTACTTC.

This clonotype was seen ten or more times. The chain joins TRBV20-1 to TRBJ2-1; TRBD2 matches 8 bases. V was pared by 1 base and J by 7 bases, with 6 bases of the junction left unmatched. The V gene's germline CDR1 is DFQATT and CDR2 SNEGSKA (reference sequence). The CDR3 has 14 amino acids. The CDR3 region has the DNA TGCAGTGCTAGAGGTAGCGGGACCAATAATGAGCAGTTCTTC. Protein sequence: CSARGSGTNNEQFF.

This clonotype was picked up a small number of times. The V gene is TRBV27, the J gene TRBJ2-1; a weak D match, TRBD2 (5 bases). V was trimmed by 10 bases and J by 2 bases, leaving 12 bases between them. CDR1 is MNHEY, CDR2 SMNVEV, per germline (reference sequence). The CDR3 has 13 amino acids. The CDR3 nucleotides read TGTGCCACCCAGGCCGGGACCTACAATGAGCAGTTCTTC. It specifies CATQAGTYNEQFF.

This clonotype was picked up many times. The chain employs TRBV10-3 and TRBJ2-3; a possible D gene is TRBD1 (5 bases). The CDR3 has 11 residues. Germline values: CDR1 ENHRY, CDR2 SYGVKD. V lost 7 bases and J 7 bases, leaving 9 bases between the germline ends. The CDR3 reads CAIKGVNTQYF. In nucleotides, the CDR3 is TGTGCCATCAAAGGGGTCAATACGCAGTATTTT.

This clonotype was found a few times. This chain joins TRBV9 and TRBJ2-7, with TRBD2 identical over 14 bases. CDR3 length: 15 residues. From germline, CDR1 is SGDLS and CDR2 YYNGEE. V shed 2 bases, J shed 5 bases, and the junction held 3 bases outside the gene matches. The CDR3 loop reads CASSVGLAGGHEQYF. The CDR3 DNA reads TGTGCCAGCAGCGTCGGACTAGCGGGAGGTCACGAGCAGTACTTC.

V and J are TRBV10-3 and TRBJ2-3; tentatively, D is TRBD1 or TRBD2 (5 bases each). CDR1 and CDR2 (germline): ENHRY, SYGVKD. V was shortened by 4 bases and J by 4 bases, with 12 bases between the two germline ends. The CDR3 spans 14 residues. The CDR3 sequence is CAISGGDGPDTQYF. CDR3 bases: TGTGCCATCAGTGGAGGGGATGGCCCAGATACGCAGTATTTT.

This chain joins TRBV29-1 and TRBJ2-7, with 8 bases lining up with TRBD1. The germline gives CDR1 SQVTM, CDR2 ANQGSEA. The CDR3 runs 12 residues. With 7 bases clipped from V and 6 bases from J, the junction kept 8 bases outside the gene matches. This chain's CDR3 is CSGARTGSEQYF. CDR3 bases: TGCAGCGGGGCTCGGACAGGGAGCGAGCAGTACTTC.

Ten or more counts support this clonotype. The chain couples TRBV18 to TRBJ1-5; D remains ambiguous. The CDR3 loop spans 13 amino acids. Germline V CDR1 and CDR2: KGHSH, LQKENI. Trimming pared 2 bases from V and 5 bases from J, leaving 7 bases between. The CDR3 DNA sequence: TGTGCCAGCTCACCAAACAGAGATCAGCCCCAGCATTTT. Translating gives CASSPNRDQPQHF.

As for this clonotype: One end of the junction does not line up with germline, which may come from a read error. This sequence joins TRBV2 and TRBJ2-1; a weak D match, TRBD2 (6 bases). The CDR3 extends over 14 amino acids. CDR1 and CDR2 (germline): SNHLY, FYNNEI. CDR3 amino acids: CASRREPSYNEQLF. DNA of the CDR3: TGTGCCAGCCGTCGGGAGCCTTCCTACAATGAGCAGCTCTTC.

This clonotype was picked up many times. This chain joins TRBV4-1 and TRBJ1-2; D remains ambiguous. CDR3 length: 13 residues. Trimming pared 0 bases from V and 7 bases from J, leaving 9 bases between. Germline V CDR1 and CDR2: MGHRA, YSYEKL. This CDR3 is CASSQDGVIGYTF. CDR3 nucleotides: TGCGCCAGCAGCCAAGATGGGGTTATTGGCTACACCTTC.

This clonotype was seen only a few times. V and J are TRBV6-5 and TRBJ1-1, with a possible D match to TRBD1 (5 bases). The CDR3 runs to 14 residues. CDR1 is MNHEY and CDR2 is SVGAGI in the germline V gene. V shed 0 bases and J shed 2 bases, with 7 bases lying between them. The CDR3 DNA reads TGTGCCAGCAGTTACTCGGGGGTTAACACTGAAGCTTTCTTT. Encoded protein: CASSYSGVNTEAFF.

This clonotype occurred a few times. The DNA for the CDR3 is TGCAGTGCTAGTGTGGGGGTGGGGCCCTACAATGAGCAGTTCTTC. Encoded protein: CSASVGVGPYNEQFF. The V call is TRBV20-1, the J call TRBJ2-1; D tentatively fits TRBD1 or TRBD2 (5 bases each). Per the germline V gene, CDR1 is DFQATT and CDR2 is SNEGSKA (reference sequence). The CDR3 has 15 amino acids. Trimming took off 3 bases at V and 2 bases at J, with 14 bases between the two ends.

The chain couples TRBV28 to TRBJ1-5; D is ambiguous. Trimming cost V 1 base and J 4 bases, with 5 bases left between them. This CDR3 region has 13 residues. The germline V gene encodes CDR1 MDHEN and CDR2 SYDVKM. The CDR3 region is CASSLSDNQPQHF. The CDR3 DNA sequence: TGTGCCAGCAGTTTATCGGATAATCAGCCCCAGCATTTT. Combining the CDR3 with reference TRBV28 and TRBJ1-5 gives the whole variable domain DVKVTQSSRYLVKRTGEKVFLECVQDMDHENMFWYRQDPGLGLRLIYFSYDVKMKEKGDIPEGYSVSREKKERFSLILESASTNQTSMYLCASSLSDNQPQHFGDGTRLSIL.

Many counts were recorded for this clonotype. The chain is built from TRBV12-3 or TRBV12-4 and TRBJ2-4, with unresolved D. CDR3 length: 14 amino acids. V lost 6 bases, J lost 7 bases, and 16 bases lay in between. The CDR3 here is CASSSPSQNNIQYF. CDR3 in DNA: TGTGCCAGCAGCTCCCCGTCCCAGAACAACATTCAGTACTTC.

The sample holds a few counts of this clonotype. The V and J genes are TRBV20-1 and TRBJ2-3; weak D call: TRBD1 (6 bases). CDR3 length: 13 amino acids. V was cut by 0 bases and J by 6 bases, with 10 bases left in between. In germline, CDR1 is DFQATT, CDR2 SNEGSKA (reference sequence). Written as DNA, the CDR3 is TGCAGTGCTAGAGATAGGGGGAAGGATACGCAGTATTTT. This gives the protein CSARDRGKDTQYF.

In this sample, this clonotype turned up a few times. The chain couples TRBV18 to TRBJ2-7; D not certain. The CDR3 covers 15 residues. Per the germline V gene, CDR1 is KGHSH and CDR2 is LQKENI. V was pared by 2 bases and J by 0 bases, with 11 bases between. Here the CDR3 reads CASSPGGRSSYEQYF. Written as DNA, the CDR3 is TGTGCCAGCTCACCAGGTGGCCGGAGCTCCTACGAGCAGTACTTC.

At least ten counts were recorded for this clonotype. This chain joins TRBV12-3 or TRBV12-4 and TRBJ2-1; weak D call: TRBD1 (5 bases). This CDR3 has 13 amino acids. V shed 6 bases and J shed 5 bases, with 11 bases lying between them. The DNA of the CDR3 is TGTGCCAGCAGATCGACAGCTAACAATGAGCAGTTCTTC. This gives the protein CASRSTANNEQFF.

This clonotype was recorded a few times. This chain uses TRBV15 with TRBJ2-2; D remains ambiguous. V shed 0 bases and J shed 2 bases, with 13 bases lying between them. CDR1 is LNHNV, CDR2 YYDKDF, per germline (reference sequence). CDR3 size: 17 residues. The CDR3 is CATSREVRLVNTGELFF. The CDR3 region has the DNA TGTGCCACCAGCAGAGAGGTTCGGCTCGTCAACACCGGGGAGCTGTTTTTT.

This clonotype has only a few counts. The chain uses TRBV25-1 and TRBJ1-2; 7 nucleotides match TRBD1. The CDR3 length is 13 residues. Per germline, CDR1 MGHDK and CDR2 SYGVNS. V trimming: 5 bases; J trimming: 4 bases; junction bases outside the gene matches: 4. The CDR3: CASSTGQIYGYTF. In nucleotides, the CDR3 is TGTGCCAGCAGTACGGGACAGATCTATGGCTACACCTTC.

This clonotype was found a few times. As DNA, the CDR3 is TGCAGTGCTTCGGGACTGGGGGGCCTTTACAATGAGCAGTTCTTC. Protein sequence: CSASGLGGLYNEQFF. The chain is built from TRBV20-1 and TRBJ2-1, with D perhaps given as TRBD1 or TRBD2 (6 bases each). V lost 5 bases, J lost 4 bases, and 18 bases lay in between. Germline V gene sequence: CDR1 DFQATT, CDR2 SNEGSKA (reference sequence). The CDR3 has 15 residues.

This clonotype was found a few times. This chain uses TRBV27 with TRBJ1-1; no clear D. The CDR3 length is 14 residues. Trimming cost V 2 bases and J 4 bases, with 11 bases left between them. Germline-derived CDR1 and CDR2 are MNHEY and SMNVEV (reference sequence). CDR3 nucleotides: TGTGCCAGCAGTTTACCGGGGTGGGGCACTGAAGCTTTCTTT. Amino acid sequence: CASSLPGWGTEAFF.